This TCR beta chain was profiled in a study of T cells in Graves' hyperthyroidism and ophthalmopathy. Across the study: At the time of initial diagnosis and before any treatment, peripheral blood was collected.

Amplification yielded TCR beta CDR3 regions, with RNA transcripts as the source. A first-round RT-PCR of the TCR CDR3 used the HTBI primer set. One entry per CDR3 protein, called by TCRdb with MiXCR from the multiplex PCR reads. The sample carries about 280,000 distinct CDR3 sequences, 20% to 25% recorded once. This CDR3 contains 14 residues. CDR1 and CDR2 from the germline V gene are SNHLY and FYNNEI. Trimming removed 6 bases from V and 4 bases from J, with 15 bases in between. Patients aged 18 to 65 with hyperthyroidism were newly diagnosed, with duration under 2 months. Patients were excluded for uncontrolled infection, other autoimmune disease, pregnancy or lactation. Sampled blood dates from first hyperthyroidism diagnosis, and it precedes any ophthalmopathy symptoms.

The receptor comes from a man aged 35 to 55 with Graves' hyperthyroidism that later progressed to Graves' ophthalmopathy. The chain recombines TRBV2 with TRBJ1-2; D is perhaps TRBD1 (6 bases). The specimen sequenced was blood. The CDR3 nucleotides are TGTGCCAGCAGGGTAGACAGGACCATCTATGGCTACACCTTC. Its protein product is CASRVDRTIYGYTF. The full variable domain, in which reference TRBV2 and TRBJ1-2 provide the parts outside the CDR3, is EPEVTQTPSHQVTQMGQEVILRCVPISNHLYFYWYRQILGQKVEFLVSFYNNEISEKSEIFDDQFSVERPDGSNFTLKIRSTKLEDSAMYFCASRVDRTIYGYTFGSGTRLTVV.